A selection of T cell receptor beta chains follows, all from one sample in a study of blood T cell repertoires in COVID-19. Repertoires were generated with immunoSEQ multiplex PCR, while TCRdb's copy carries only in-frame clones and drops some. The profile shows 190,000 or so clones, about 86% of them singletons. The sample was PBMCs or T cells enriched from blood (not recorded which). The source is a man between 35 and 55 years old who had recovered from COVID-19. The CDR3 runs from the conserved cysteine through the conserved F or W. The order of the fields is CDR3 protein, CDR3 DNA, V gene, clone size, D gene, J gene. A D gene is named only where the DNA matches it firmly. Some rows mark clone size as missing; the rest say once, few, many or name a class of expanded clone.

CDR3 protein: CASSLDSTDYGYTF
CDR3 DNA: TGTGCCAGCAGCTTAGATTCGACAGACTATGGCTACACCTTC
V gene: TRBV7-2
clone size: -
D gene: -
J gene: TRBJ1-2

CDR3 protein: CASSEVTSNQPQHF
CDR3 DNA: TGTGCCAGCAGCGAAGTTACAAGCAATCAGCCCCAGCATTTT
V gene: TRBV2
clone size: -
D gene: -
J gene: TRBJ1-5

CDR3 protein: CATSEPRTGGEKLFF
CDR3 DNA: TGTGCCACCAGCGAGCCCCGGACAGGAGGAGAAAAACTGTTTTTT
V gene: TRBV15
clone size: -
D gene: TRBD1
J gene: TRBJ1-4

CDR3 protein: CASRNRVNTGELFF
CDR3 DNA: TGTGCCAGCAGAAACAGGGTGAACACCGGGGAGCTGTTTTTT
V gene: TRBV3-1/TRBV3-2
clone size: -
D gene: -
J gene: TRBJ2-2

CDR3 protein: CASSETVIAKNIQYF
CDR3 DNA: TGTGCCAGCAGTGAGACAGTCATAGCCAAAAACATTCAGTACTTC
V gene: TRBV6-1
clone size: -
D gene: -
J gene: TRBJ2-4

CDR3 protein: CASSQGGQPQHF
CDR3 DNA: TGTGCCAGCAGTCAAGGAGGGCAGCCCCAGCATTTT
V gene: TRBV2
clone size: once
D gene: -
J gene: TRBJ1-5

CDR3 protein: CASSRSRGSVAFF
CDR3 DNA: TGTGCCAGCAGCCGCAGCAGGGGATCTGTCGCTTTCTTT
V gene: TRBV4-2
clone size: -
D gene: -
J gene: TRBJ1-1

CDR3 protein: CASSIPQGRTGANVLTF
CDR3 DNA: TGTGCCAGTAGTATCCCCCAGGGAAGGACTGGGGCCAACGTCCTGACTTTC
V gene: TRBV19
clone size: -
D gene: -
J gene: TRBJ2-6

CDR3 protein: CASSVAADTQYF
CDR3 DNA: TGTGCCAGCAGCGTAGCGGCAGATACGCAGTATTTT
V gene: TRBV9
clone size: -
D gene: -
J gene: TRBJ2-3

CDR3 protein: CASSQGFFGGNEQFF
CDR3 DNA: TGTGCCAGCAGCCAAGGATTTTTCGGAGGGAATGAGCAGTTCTTC
V gene: TRBV3-1/TRBV3-2
clone size: -
D gene: -
J gene: TRBJ2-1

CDR3 protein: CASFLRDISSYEQYF
CDR3 DNA: TGCGCCAGCTTCCTAAGGGACATTAGCTCCTACGAGCAGTACTTC
V gene: TRBV5-1
clone size: -
D gene: -
J gene: TRBJ2-7

CDR3 protein: CASSFSTGFNEQFF
CDR3 DNA: TGTGCCAGCAGTTTCTCGACAGGGTTCAATGAGCAGTTCTTC
V gene: TRBV7-3
clone size: -
D gene: TRBD1
J gene: TRBJ2-1

CDR3 protein: CASSYRQGRGNQPQHF
CDR3 DNA: TGTGCCAGCAGTTACCGACAGGGACGAGGCAATCAGCCCCAGCATTTT
V gene: TRBV6-5
clone size: -
D gene: TRBD1
J gene: TRBJ1-5

CDR3 protein: CASSLSGADTSYEQYF
CDR3 DNA: TGTGCCAGCAGTTTATCGGGGGCAGATACCTCCTACGAGCAGTACTTC
V gene: TRBV27
clone size: few
D gene: -
J gene: TRBJ2-7

CDR3 protein: CASSLALAVNYGYTF
CDR3 DNA: TGTGCCAGCAGCTTAGCGCTGGCAGTTAACTATGGCTACACCTTC
V gene: TRBV7-8
clone size: -
D gene: -
J gene: TRBJ1-2

CDR3 protein: CASSTPGQVNEKLFF
CDR3 DNA: TGTGCCAGTAGTACTCCGGGACAGGTAAATGAAAAACTGTTTTTT
V gene: TRBV19
clone size: few
D gene: TRBD1
J gene: TRBJ1-4

CDR3 protein: CASSSLAGAAEDTQYF
CDR3 DNA: TGTGCCAGCAGCTCACTAGCGGGGGCGGCGGAAGACACGCAGTATTTT
V gene: TRBV7-9
clone size: -
D gene: TRBD2
J gene: TRBJ2-3

CDR3 protein: CASSLVRQASLSYNEQFF
CDR3 DNA: TGTGCCAGCAGCTTGGTCAGGCAGGCGTCCCTCTCCTACAATGAGCAGTTCTTC
V gene: TRBV5-6
clone size: -
D gene: -
J gene: TRBJ2-1

CDR3 protein: CASSNIGTPNTEAFF
CDR3 DNA: TGTGCCAGCAGTAACATTGGGACACCGAACACTGAAGCTTTCTTT
V gene: TRBV28
clone size: few
D gene: -
J gene: TRBJ1-1

CDR3 protein: CASSQQGNQPQHF
CDR3 DNA: TGTGCCAGCAGTCAACAGGGGAACCAGCCCCAGCATTTT
V gene: TRBV6-2/TRBV6-3
clone size: -
D gene: TRBD1
J gene: TRBJ1-5

CDR3 protein: CASSSQIINTEAFF
CDR3 DNA: TGTGCCAGCAGCTCACAGATTATTAACACTGAAGCTTTCTTT
V gene: TRBV7-2
clone size: -
D gene: -
J gene: TRBJ1-1

CDR3 protein: CAWSVPYTNTEAFF
CDR3 DNA: TGTGCCTGGAGTGTACCATACACGAACACTGAAGCTTTCTTT
V gene: TRBV30
clone size: -
D gene: -
J gene: TRBJ1-1

CDR3 protein: CASSLGHYQPQHF
CDR3 DNA: TGTGCCAGCAGCTTGGGTCACTATCAGCCCCAGCATTTT
V gene: TRBV5-6
clone size: -
D gene: -
J gene: TRBJ1-5

CDR3 protein: CASSLFQGAFGDEKLFF
CDR3 DNA: TGTGCCAGCAGTTTATTTCAGGGGGCTTTTGGGGATGAAAAACTGTTTTTT
V gene: TRBV28
clone size: -
D gene: TRBD1
J gene: TRBJ1-4

CDR3 protein: CATSDTSGLGYGYTF
CDR3 DNA: TGTGCCACCAGTGATACGTCAGGGTTGGGCTATGGCTACACCTTC
V gene: TRBV24-1
clone size: few
D gene: -
J gene: TRBJ1-2

CDR3 protein: CAIGQGLDQPQHF
CDR3 DNA: TGTGCCATCGGACAGGGGCTAGATCAGCCCCAGCATTTT
V gene: TRBV10-3
clone size: -
D gene: TRBD1
J gene: TRBJ1-5

CDR3 protein: CASSYRGPGDTGELFF
CDR3 DNA: TGCGCCAGCAGCTACAGGGGGCCCGGGGACACCGGGGAGCTGTTTTTT
V gene: TRBV5-1
clone size: -
D gene: TRBD1
J gene: TRBJ2-2

CDR3 protein: CASSEFFGQNTEAFF
CDR3 DNA: TGTGCCAGCAGTGAATTCTTCGGACAGAACACTGAAGCTTTCTTT
V gene: TRBV25-1
clone size: -
D gene: -
J gene: TRBJ1-1